Listed here is a single T cell receptor beta chain. Its target is not known. The data derive from a study of cytomegalovirus exposure and HLA in healthy donors. For the study at large: A prior study identified 110 million or so unique TCR beta sequences from about 179 million T cells.

The study's findings and limits: The study carried out a later analysis of TCR beta sequences. It associated under 20,000 of them with specific HLA alleles at a false discovery rate of 0.05. In a later analysis, parvovirus B19, influenza, CMV and Epstein-Barr virus appeared linked to several top co-occurrence clusters. When analyzed later, a missense DCLRE1C variant was found to be linked to TCR beta V- and J-gene trimming.

The CDR3 is 13 residues long. The V gene's germline CDR1 is MGHRA and CDR2 YSYEKL. Unmatched junction bases numbered 2, after V lost 2 bases and J lost 5 bases. Vbeta (60) and Jbeta (13) primers were used in the PCR. This table comes from immunoSEQ multiplex PCR, and its TCRdb copy is limited to in-frame clones, with some not included. The repertoire has roughly 140,000 clones, roughly two thirds of them found once; the top ten carry over 13%. The specimen was PBMCs. The TCR sequence derives from a human donor in good health. The chain has TRBV4-1 and TRBJ2-5; TRBD1 matches at 7 bases. The DNA of the CDR3 is TGCGCCAGCAGCCAAAGGGGGCAGGAGACCCAGTACTTC. Protein product: CASSQRGQETQYF.